These 14 T cell receptor beta chains came from one sample sequenced in a study of cytomegalovirus exposure and HLA in healthy donors. Repertoires were generated with immunoSEQ multiplex PCR, while TCRdb's copy carries only in-frame clones and drops some. The table records 150,000 to 200,000 clones, around four fifths of them present only once. Sample: PBMCs. The receptors were sampled from a young man in good health and CMV-seropositive.

This clone was picked up one time. The V and J genes are TRBV9 and TRBJ2-2, with D hard to call. This CDR3 spans 14 amino acids. The V end lost 1 base, the J end lost 4 bases, and 8 bases lay between the germline ends. Germline V gives CDR1 SGDLS, CDR2 YYNGEE. CDR3 loop: CASSVLTTTGELFF. The CDR3 DNA sequence: TGTGCCAGCAGCGTATTGACAACCACCGGGGAGCTGTTTTTT. The full variable domain, its missing parts supplied by reference TRBV9 and TRBJ2-2, is DSGVTQTPKHLITATGQRVTLRCSPRSGDLSVYWYQQSLDQGLQFLIQYYNGEERAKGNILERFSAQQFPDLHSELNLSSLELGDSALYFCASSVLTTTGELFFGEGSRLTVL.

The chain links TRBV5-1 to TRBJ2-5, with 9 bases identical to TRBD1. There are 13 residues in the CDR3. Trimming at V came to 6 bases and at J to 5 bases, leaving 5 bases not matched to a gene. The germline CDR1 and CDR2 sequences are SGHRS and YFSETQ. The CDR3 sequence: CASNTGGGETQYF. CDR3 nucleotides: TGCGCCAGCAACACAGGGGGCGGGGAGACCCAGTACTTC.

The chain recombines TRBV7-9 with TRBJ1-4; 9 bases are shared with TRBD1. This CDR3 has 19 residues. Germline CDR1 and CDR2: SEHNR and FQNEAQ (reference sequence). The trim removed 0 bases at V and 8 bases at J, leaving 16 bases unmatched. The CDR3: CASSLATGTGRWDKEKLFF. In DNA, the CDR3 is TGTGCCAGCAGCTTAGCGACTGGGACAGGGAGGTGGGATAAGGAAAAACTGTTTTTT.

The rearrangement links TRBV6-5 to TRBJ1-1; no reliable D call. The CDR3 runs 15 residues. CDR1 MNHEY and CDR2 SVGAGI come from the germline V gene. V was cut by 5 bases and J by 3 bases, with 16 bases left in between. The CDR3 reads CASSTSGERDTEAFF. The DNA of the CDR3 is TGTGCCAGCAGTACGTCCGGGGAAAGGGACACTGAAGCTTTCTTT.

The V call is TRBV19, the J call TRBJ1-4, with 8 bases matching TRBD1. The V and J ends lost 3 bases and 5 bases, in that order; junction bases with no gene match: 11. CDR3 length: 17 amino acids. Per the germline V gene, CDR1 is LNHDA and CDR2 is SQIVND (reference sequence). CDR3 in amino acids: CASSIQLRTGRNEKLFF. CDR3 DNA: TGTGCCAGTAGTATCCAACTCCGGACAGGGAGAAATGAAAAACTGTTTTTT.

The table lists this clone with a count of one. This chain links TRBV7-9 with TRBJ1-1, with D tentatively TRBD1 (6 bases). Looked up from germline, CDR1 is SEHNR and CDR2 is FQNEAQ (reference sequence). V lost 5 bases, J lost 4 bases, and 14 bases lay in between. This CDR3 has 14 amino acids. CDR3 sequence reads: CASSTTGLVTEAFF. The CDR3 DNA is TGTGCCAGCAGCACAACAGGGTTGGTCACTGAAGCTTTCTTT.

This chain uses TRBV27 with TRBJ1-2, with a tentative D call TRBD1 (6 bases). V lost 5 bases, J lost 4 bases, and 11 bases lay in between. The CDR3 length is 13 residues. The germline V gene has CDR1 MNHEY and CDR2 SMNVEV (reference sequence). The CDR3 DNA reads TGTGCCAGCAGTCCAGGGGAGGGCTATGGCTACACCTTC. It codes for CASSPGEGYGYTF.

This clone was observed a single time. This chain links TRBV9 with TRBJ2-3; tentative D call: TRBD2 (6 bases). The CDR3 contains 14 residues. Trimming left V 5 bases short and J 2 bases short, with 12 bases between. CDR1 is SGDLS and CDR2 is YYNGEE in the germline V gene. CDR3 loop: CASSAGLSTDTQYF. CDR3 DNA: TGTGCCAGCAGTGCGGGATTATCCACAGATACGCAGTATTTT.

Many counts were recorded for this clone. The chain couples TRBV10-3 to TRBJ1-2; 8 nucleotides agree with TRBD1. The CDR3 loop spans 15 amino acids. The V gene's germline CDR1 is ENHRY and CDR2 SYGVKD. The V segment lost 3 bases and the J segment 8 bases; nucleotides outside the gene matches: 11. DNA of the CDR3: TGTGCCATCAGTGAAAACCAGGACAGGGCTCGGGGCTACACCTTC. This encodes CAISENQDRARGYTF.

V is TRBV10-1 and J is TRBJ2-7; 12 nucleotides line up with TRBD1. V shed 5 bases and J 7 bases; nucleotides not matched to a gene: 12. The germline CDR1 and CDR2 sequences are WNHNN and SYGVQD (reference sequence). This CDR3 has 16 amino acids. The CDR3 loop reads CASSPGAGQGAREQYF. The CDR3, as DNA: TGCGCCAGCAGTCCTGGGGCGGGACAGGGGGCGCGTGAGCAGTACTTC.

The rearrangement joins TRBV6-6 to TRBJ2-7, with a tentative D call TRBD2 (6 bases). Between the trimmed V and J ends, which lost 7 bases and 8 bases, there was a span of 21 bases. There are 14 residues in the CDR3. Germline CDR1 MNHNY, CDR2 SVGAGI (reference sequence). The CDR3 coding sequence is TGTGCCAGCAACCTAGGGACTGACCAAGTGAAGCAGTACTTC. Protein sequence: CASNLGTDQVKQYF.

The rearrangement joins TRBV5-8 to TRBJ1-1; TRBD1 is a possible D gene (6 bases). CDR1 is SGHTS and CDR2 is YDEGEE in the germline V gene. CDR3 length equals 16 residues. Trimming left V 1 base short and J 5 bases short, with 18 bases between. CDR3 nucleotides: TGTGCCAGCAGCTTGAGAAGGGGGGGGCGTCGAACTGAAGCTTTCTTT. Amino acids: CASSLRRGGRRTEAFF.

J is TRBJ2-5 and V is TRBV9, with D tentatively TRBD1 (6 bases). The CDR3 has 16 amino acids. Germline CDR1 is SGDLS and CDR2 is YYNGEE. Between the trimmed V and J ends, which lost 2 bases and 1 base, there was a span of 15 bases. For the CDR3, the DNA is TGTGCCAGCAGCGTCGAGCTACAGGGTCCCCAAGAGACCCAGTACTTC. Residues: CASSVELQGPQETQYF.

This clone has just one count. Sequence at one end of the junction differs from germline and may be a read error. The gene calls are TRBV7-7 and TRBJ2-5, with D possibly being TRBD2 (6 bases). This CDR3 has 15 residues. Germline assignment: CDR1 SSHAT and CDR2 FNYEAQ (reference sequence). CDR3 coding DNA: TGTGCTAGCAGCTTAGAACGCCACGGGGGAGAGACCCAGTACTTC. Translation gives CASSLERHGGETQYF.